These 8 T cell receptor beta chains were sequenced from one sample in a study of cytomegalovirus exposure and HLA in healthy donors. PCR employed 60 Vbeta and 13 Jbeta primers. Data came from immunoSEQ multiplex PCR; TCRdb stores just in-frame clones and leaves some out. The listing records over 55,000 clones. Sequencing input: PBMCs. The origin of the receptors is a male donor in good health and CMV-seronegative.

The gene calls are TRBV11-2 and TRBJ2-7; D uncertain. Germline loops: CDR1 SGHAT, CDR2 FQNNGV. The CDR3 runs to 13 residues. V lost 5 bases and J lost 3, with 11 bases in between. CDR3 in DNA: TGTGCCAGCAGCACACCCCCAGTCTACGAGCAGTACTTC. It is translated as CASSTPPVYEQYF.

The chain recombines TRBV9 with TRBJ2-7; D is unclear. The CDR3 has 16 residues. Germline assignment: CDR1 SGDLS and CDR2 YYNGEE. The V gene lost 2 bases and the J gene lost 4 bases, with 19 bases spanning the gap. The CDR3 loop reads CASSVTVSPDLYEQYF. DNA for the CDR3: TGTGCCAGCAGCGTGACTGTATCTCCAGATTTGTACGAGCAGTACTTC.

The chain links TRBV5-5 to TRBJ1-1; D gene uncertain. Germline CDR1 and CDR2: SGHKS and YYEKEE (reference sequence). The CDR3 loop spans 14 amino acids. V was clipped by 3 bases and J by 10 bases, with 19 bases between them. The chain's CDR3 is CASSWESGSSAAFF. CDR3 nucleotide sequence: TGTGCCAGCAGCTGGGAAAGCGGTTCCTCAGCAGCTTTCTTT.

The chain links TRBV6-4 to TRBJ2-7, with 8 bases aligning to TRBD2. Losses at the gene ends were 5 bases for V and 2 bases for J; bases not matched to a gene: 8. There are 15 residues in the CDR3. Germline loops: CDR1 MRHNA, CDR2 SNTAGT. The CDR3 sequence: CASSSLAGPPYEQYF. CDR3 sequence (DNA): TGTGCCAGCAGTTCTCTAGCGGGCCCTCCCTACGAGCAGTACTTC.

Notes on this clone: Relative to the germline gene, one junction end is altered; a read error may explain this. This chain connects TRBV7-9 to TRBJ2-1; 9 positions agree with TRBD1. This CDR3 is 19 amino acids long. Germline V gene lookup returns CDR1 SEHNR and CDR2 FQNEAQ (reference sequence). CDR3 in DNA: TGTGCCAGCATCCCACCCGATGGGACGGGACAGGGCTCCGACAATGAGCAGTTCTTC. It yields the protein CASIPPDGTGQGSDNEQFF. The variable domain in full, completed from reference TRBV7-9 and TRBJ2-1, reads DTGVSQNPRHKITKRGQNVTFRCDPISEHNRLYWYRQTLGQGPEFLTYFQNEAQLEKSRLLSDRFSAERPKGSFSTLEIQRTEQGDSAMYLCASIPPDGTGQGSDNEQFFGPGTRLTVL.

The chain uses TRBV29-1 and TRBJ2-3; TRBD2 is a possible D gene (6 bases). Per the germline V gene, CDR1 is SQVTM and CDR2 is ANQGSEA. V was clipped by 4 bases and J by 8 bases, with 13 bases between them. The CDR3 loop spans 12 amino acids. CDR3 coding DNA: TGCAGCGTTGTACCGGGAGAGGGTACGCAGTATTTT. This gives the protein CSVVPGEGTQYF.

The V gene is TRBV9, the J gene TRBJ2-2; perhaps TRBD1 as D (5 bases). The CDR3 extends over 16 amino acids. Looked up from germline, CDR1 is SGDLS and CDR2 is YYNGEE. Trimming cost V 0 bases and J 7 bases, with 16 bases left between them. The DNA for the CDR3 is TGTGCCAGCAGCGTAGAACCAGGAAGGGGTCACGGGGAGCTGTTTTTT. It encodes CASSVEPGRGHGELFF.

In regard to this clone: At one end, the junction sequence differs from germline, possibly due to a read error. J is TRBJ2-3 and V is TRBV5-4; D remains unclear. Per germline, CDR1 SGHNT and CDR2 YYREEE (reference sequence). The CDR3 is 13 residues long. The CDR3 DNA sequence: TGTGCCAGCAGCTTGCAGGCCACAGATAAGCAGTATTTT. It is translated as CASSLQATDKQYF.